A single sample gave rise to the 3 T cell receptor beta chains below, sequenced in a study of shared clonotypes between healthy human individuals. The protocol was immunoSEQ multiplex PCR, while the TCRdb copy is restricted to in-frame clones and leaves out a portion. The data hold some 2.4 million clones, with 80% to 95% observed a single time. What was sequenced was naive CD4+ T cells from PBMCs. Subset defined: CD45RA+ positively selected. The receptors here all came from a man younger than 35 in good health. Some clones in this sample may be carry-over from other donors' samples.

The rearrangement uses TRBV9 and TRBJ2-1, with unresolved D. This CDR3 comprises 17 residues. Germline V gene lookup returns CDR1 SGDLS and CDR2 YYNGEE. The germline V and J ends were trimmed by 0 bases and 0 bases, with 13 bases remaining between them. The CDR3 sequence is CASSVDPQPSSYNEQFF. CDR3 DNA: TGTGCCAGCAGCGTAGACCCCCAGCCAAGCTCCTACAATGAGCAGTTCTTC.

Details on this clone: This sample includes further DNA sequences coding for the same CDR3. The chain employs TRBV5-1 and TRBJ1-1; D unresolved. The germline gives CDR1 SGHRS, CDR2 YFSETQ. Trimming stripped 0 bases from V and 3 bases from J, with 9 bases between. CDR3 length equals 14 residues. CDR3 protein: CASSLEGRDTEAFF. The CDR3 DNA follows: TGCGCCAGCAGCTTGGAGGGTAGGGACACTGAAGCTTTCTTT.

The chain's CDR3 is CASGPTGTGGEKLFF. The CDR3 DNA reads TGTGCCAGCGGCCCGACCGGGACAGGGGGTGAAAAACTGTTTTTT. V is TRBV21-1 and J is TRBJ1-4; the tabulated D call, TRBD1, remains unverified against the DNA. TRBV21-1 is classified as a pseudogene. The CDR3 has 15 residues.